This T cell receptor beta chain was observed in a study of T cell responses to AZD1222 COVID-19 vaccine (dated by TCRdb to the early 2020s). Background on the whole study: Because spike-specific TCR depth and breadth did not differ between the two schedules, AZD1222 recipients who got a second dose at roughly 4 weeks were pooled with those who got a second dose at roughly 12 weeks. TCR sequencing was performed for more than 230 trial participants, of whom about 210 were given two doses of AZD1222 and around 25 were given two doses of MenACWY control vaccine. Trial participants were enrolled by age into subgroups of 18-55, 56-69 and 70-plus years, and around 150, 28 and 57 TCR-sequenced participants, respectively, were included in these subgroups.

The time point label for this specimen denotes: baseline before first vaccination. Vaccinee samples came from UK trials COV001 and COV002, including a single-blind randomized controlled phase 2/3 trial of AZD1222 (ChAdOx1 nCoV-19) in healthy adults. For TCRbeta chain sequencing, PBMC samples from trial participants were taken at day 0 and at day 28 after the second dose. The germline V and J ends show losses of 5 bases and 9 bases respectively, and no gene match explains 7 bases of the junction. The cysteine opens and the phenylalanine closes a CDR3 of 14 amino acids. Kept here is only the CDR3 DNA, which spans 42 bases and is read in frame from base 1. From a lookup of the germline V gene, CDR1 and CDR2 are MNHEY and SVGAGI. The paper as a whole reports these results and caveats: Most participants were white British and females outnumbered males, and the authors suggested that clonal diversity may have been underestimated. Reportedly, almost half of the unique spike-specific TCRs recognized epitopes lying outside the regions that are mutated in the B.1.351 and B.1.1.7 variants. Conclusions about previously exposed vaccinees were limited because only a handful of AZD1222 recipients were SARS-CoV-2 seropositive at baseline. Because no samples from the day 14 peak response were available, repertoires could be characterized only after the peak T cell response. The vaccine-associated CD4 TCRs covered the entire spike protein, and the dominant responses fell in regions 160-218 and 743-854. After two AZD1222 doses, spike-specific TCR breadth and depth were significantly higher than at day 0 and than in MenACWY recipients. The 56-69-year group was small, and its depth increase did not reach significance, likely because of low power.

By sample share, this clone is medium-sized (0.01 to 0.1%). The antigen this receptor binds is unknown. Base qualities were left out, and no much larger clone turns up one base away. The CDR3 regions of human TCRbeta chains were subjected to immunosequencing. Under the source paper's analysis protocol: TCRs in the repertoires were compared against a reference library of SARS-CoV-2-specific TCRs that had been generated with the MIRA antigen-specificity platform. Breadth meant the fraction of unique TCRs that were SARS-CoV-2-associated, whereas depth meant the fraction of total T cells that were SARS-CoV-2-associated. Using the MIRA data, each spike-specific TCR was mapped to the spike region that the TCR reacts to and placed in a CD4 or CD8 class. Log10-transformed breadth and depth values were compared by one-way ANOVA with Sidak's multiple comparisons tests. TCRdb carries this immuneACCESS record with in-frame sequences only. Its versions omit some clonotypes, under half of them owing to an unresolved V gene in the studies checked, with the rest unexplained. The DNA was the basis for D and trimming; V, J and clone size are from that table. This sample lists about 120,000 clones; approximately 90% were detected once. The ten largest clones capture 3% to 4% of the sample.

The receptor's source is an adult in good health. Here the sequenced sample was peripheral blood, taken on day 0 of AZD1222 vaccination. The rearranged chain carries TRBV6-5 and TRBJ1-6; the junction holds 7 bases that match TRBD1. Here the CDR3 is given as CASSLTGEGSPLHF. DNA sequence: TGTGCCAGCAGTCTTACAGGGGAGGGTTCACCCCTCCACTTT.